This is a list of T cell receptor beta chains from one sample in a study of beta chain features in type 1 diabetes. Profiled with immunoSEQ multiplex PCR; TCRdb holds only in-frame clones, not every one. The sample includes more than 300,000 clones, roughly 9% of them seen just once. Sequenced input: central memory CD4+ T cells from blood. The receptors were gathered from a man aged 25 to 45 with type 1 diabetes. The CDR3 runs from the conserved cysteine through the conserved F or W. D genes are given only for firm matches. Clone size is shown for a subset of rows, as once, few, many or a class of expanded clone.

v_gene	j_gene	d_gene	abundance	CDR3aa	CDR3nt
TRBV6-5	TRBJ2-7	-	few	CASSSHAGTLEQYF	TGTGCCAGCAGTTCCCACGCCGGGACACTAGAGCAGTACTTC
TRBV6-5	TRBJ1-2	-	once	CASSYSTGYGYTF	TGTGCCAGCAGTTACTCTACAGGCTATGGCTACACCTTC
TRBV7-2	TRBJ1-5	-	-	CASSVSGKPQHF	TGTGCCAGCAGCGTATCAGGAAAGCCCCAGCATTTT
TRBV7-9	TRBJ2-5	-	-	CASSVVSVETQYF	TGTGCCAGCAGCGTAGTTAGTGTAGAGACCCAGTACTTC
TRBV7-2	TRBJ2-5	TRBD2	few	CASSFIGQRGATQYF	TGTGCCAGCAGCTTTATAGGCCAGCGGGGGGCGACCCAGTACTTC
TRBV5-6	TRBJ2-5	-	many	CASSLRPQGRETQYF	TGTGCCAGCAGCTTGCGTCCCCAGGGAAGAGAGACCCAGTACTTC
TRBV7-2	TRBJ2-5	-	few	CASSLGQETQYF	TGTGCCAGCAGCTTGGGCCAAGAGACCCAGTACTTC
TRBV5-6	TRBJ1-2	-	few	CASRRVGTSAEDYTF	TGTGCCAGCAGGAGGGTAGGAACCTCCGCCGAGGACTACACCTTC
TRBV28	TRBJ1-1	-	few	CASNPHENTEAFF	TGTGCCAGCAACCCACACGAGAACACTGAAGCTTTCTTT
TRBV6-5	TRBJ2-7	-	-	CASSVGSLYEQYF	TGTGCCAGCAGTGTCGGATCCCTGTACGAGCAGTACTTC
TRBV5-1	TRBJ2-7	TRBD1	-	CASSDWIGTGGIVQYF	TGCGCCAGCAGCGATTGGATCGGGACAGGGGGAATAGTGCAGTACTTC
TRBV19	TRBJ2-2	-	-	CASAPGGRTERELFF	TGTGCCAGTGCACCCGGGGGGCGAACTGAGAGGGAGCTGTTTTTT
TRBV2	TRBJ1-1	-	many	CASKKGTARTEAFF	TGTGCCAGCAAGAAAGGAACAGCTCGCACTGAAGCTTTCTTT
TRBV9	TRBJ2-3	-	few	CASSVDFGAGGDTQYF	TGTGCCAGCAGCGTAGATTTCGGGGCGGGTGGAGATACGCAGTATTTT
TRBV7-9	TRBJ2-7	TRBD2	-	CASSGREDSYEQYF	TGTGCCAGCAGTGGGAGGGAAGATTCCTACGAGCAGTACTTC
TRBV11-3	TRBJ1-1	-	-	CASSLDRATEAFF	TGTGCCAGCAGCTTAGACAGGGCCACTGAAGCTTTCTTT
TRBV11-2	TRBJ2-3	-	few	CASSLDVGGQYF	TGTGCCAGCAGCTTAGATGTAGGAGGACAGTATTTT
TRBV7-2	TRBJ2-4	-	-	CASSLVGVQVLYF	TGTGCCAGCAGCTTAGTCGGTGTTCAGGTTTTGTACTTC
TRBV7-8	TRBJ2-5	TRBD2	-	CASSLGGGAETQYF	TGTGCCAGCAGCTTAGGCGGGGGGGCAGAGACCCAGTACTTC
TRBV9	TRBJ2-3	TRBD2	many	CASSVVTSGGTDTQYF	TGTGCCAGCAGCGTAGTTACTAGCGGGGGCACAGATACGCAGTATTTT
TRBV10-1	TRBJ1-1	TRBD1	-	CASRAQGDTEAFF	TGCGCCAGCAGAGCTCAGGGGGACACTGAAGCTTTCTTT
TRBV18	TRBJ2-7	-	few	CASSPRQGRDEQYF	TGTGCCAGCTCACCTCGACAGGGGAGGGACGAGCAGTACTTC
TRBV29-1	TRBJ2-3	TRBD2	few	CSVDLAGGSTDTQYF	TGCAGCGTTGATTTAGCGGGGGGAAGCACAGATACGCAGTATTTT
TRBV4-3	TRBJ1-1	TRBD1	-	CASTGQPNTEAFF	TGCGCCAGCACGGGACAGCCGAACACTGAAGCTTTCTTT
TRBV5-1	TRBJ2-1	TRBD2	-	CASRDGGAYNEQFF	TGCGCCAGCAGAGATGGGGGGGCCTACAATGAGCAGTTCTTC
TRBV28	TRBJ2-7	TRBD2	few	CASLRRGGAYEQYF	TGTGCCAGTCTCCGGCGGGGGGGAGCCTACGAGCAGTACTTC
TRBV29-1	TRBJ1-2	-	few	CSVEQEVGANYGYTF	TGCAGCGTTGAACAGGAAGTTGGGGCTAACTATGGCTACACCTTC
TRBV2	TRBJ2-5	-	-	CASSPGTWETQYF	TGTGCCAGCAGTCCGGGGACCTGGGAGACCCAGTACTTC
TRBV5-1	TRBJ2-7	-	few	CASSSPSYEQYF	TGCGCCAGCAGCTCGCCCTCCTACGAGCAGTACTTC
TRBV5-5	TRBJ2-1	TRBD2	few	CASSLLAVVYNEQFF	TGTGCCAGCAGCTTACTAGCGGTCGTCTACAATGAGCAGTTCTTC
TRBV28	TRBJ1-2	-	-	CASRTAEGTNYGYTF	TGTGCCAGCAGGACGGCTGAGGGGACTAACTATGGCTACACCTTC
TRBV7-2	TRBJ1-6	-	-	CASSVTVSPLHF	TGTGCCAGCAGCGTAACAGTTTCACCCCTCCACTTT
TRBV19	TRBJ2-3	-	-	CASMYRASTDTQYF	TGTGCCAGTATGTACAGGGCCAGCACAGATACGCAGTATTTT
TRBV10-3	TRBJ2-7	TRBD1	-	CAIRGQGPNEQYF	TGTGCCATCAGGGGACAGGGTCCCAACGAGCAGTACTTC
TRBV28	TRBJ2-1	-	many	CASSLLSAGHNEQFF	TGTGCCAGCAGCCTCCTGAGCGCCGGCCACAATGAGCAGTTCTTC
TRBV29-1	TRBJ2-5	TRBD1	few	CSVEDRRNFGQGAKETQYF	TGCAGCGTTGAAGATCGGCGAAATTTCGGACAGGGGGCGAAAGAGACCCAGTACTTC
TRBV6-7	TRBJ2-7	TRBD1	-	CASNTTRDRVSYEQYF	TGTGCCAGTAATACCACGCGGGACAGGGTCTCCTACGAGCAGTACTTC
TRBV5-1	TRBJ2-5	-	few	CASSLDPETQYF	TGCGCCAGCAGCTTGGACCCCGAGACCCAGTACTTC
TRBV2	TRBJ2-4	-	few	CASSEVLTRRNIQYF	TGTGCCAGCAGTGAAGTTTTAACAAGGAGAAACATTCAGTACTTC
TRBV5-6	TRBJ2-1	TRBD2	many	CASSSTSGRNEQFF	TGTGCCAGCAGCTCGACTAGCGGAAGGAATGAGCAGTTCTTC
TRBV2	TRBJ2-1	TRBD2	-	CASSQTSGQFF	TGTGCCAGCAGTCAGACTAGCGGGCAGTTCTTC
TRBV14	TRBJ1-4	TRBD1	many	CASSRVLGTVNEKLFF	TGTGCCAGCAGCCGAGTATTAGGGACAGTGAATGAAAAACTGTTTTTT
TRBV30	TRBJ2-5	-	few	CAWRGARGLIEQYF	TGTGCCTGGAGAGGGGCAAGGGGACTTATAGAGCAGTACTTC
TRBV9	TRBJ2-2	TRBD1	-	CASSYGKGQGNTGELFF	TGTGCCAGCAGCTACGGGAAAGGACAGGGGAACACCGGGGAGCTGTTTTTT
TRBV7-2	TRBJ2-1	-	-	CASSLDQGSYNEQFF	TGTGCCAGCAGCTTGGATCAGGGTTCCTACAATGAGCAGTTCTTC
TRBV7-2	TRBJ2-3	TRBD2	few	CASSPWSTRGGADTQYF	TGTGCCAGCAGCCCCTGGTCAACGCGGGGGGGCGCAGATACGCAGTATTTT
TRBV7-2	TRBJ2-5	-	few	CASSRDGSQETQYF	TGTGCCAGCAGCCGGGACGGATCCCAAGAGACCCAGTACTTC
TRBV7-2	TRBJ1-3	TRBD1	many	CASQRTGAGNTIYF	TGTGCCAGCCAGAGGACAGGGGCTGGAAACACCATATATTTT